Shown below are 31 T cell receptor beta chains from a single sample sequenced in a study of PD-L1 blockade in urothelial cancer (TCRdb year 2017). Receptors were amplified or captured by the immunoSEQ multiplex PCR assay. Entries here come from immuneACCESS through TCRdb and include only in-frame sequences with V and J called. Some clones fail to appear in such tables; in the studies checked, an unresolved V gene covers under half of the shortfall, and the cause of the remainder is unknown. A total of about 80,000 clones appear in this sample, around 87% of them only once. 4.5% to 7% of the sample belongs to the ten largest clones. The sequencing here drew on PBMCs, taken around atezolizumab (anti-PD-L1) treatment. The receptors were sampled from a woman between 70 and 85 years old with urothelial cancer.

V is TRBV19 and J is TRBJ2-2, with TRBD2 matching 12 bases. CDR1 and CDR2 (germline): LNHDA, SQIVND (reference sequence). V lost 8 bases, J lost 1 base, and 8 bases stayed unmatched. The CDR3 is 17 residues long. CDR3 sequence: CASRGLAGLGNTGELFF. The CDR3, as DNA: TGTGCCAGTCGGGGACTAGCGGGTTTGGGGAACACCGGGGAGCTGTTTTTT. Full variable domain (missing parts from reference TRBV19 and TRBJ2-2): DGGITQSPKYLFRKEGQNVTLSCEQNLNHDAMYWYRQDPGQGLRLIYYSQIVNDFQKGDIAEGYSVSREKKESFPLTVTSAQKNPTAFYLCASRGLAGLGNTGELFFGEGSRLTVL.

This rearrangement joins TRBV5-6 to TRBJ2-7, with 8 bases that match TRBD1. Unmatched junction bases numbered 4, after V lost 5 bases and J lost 0 bases. CDR1 is SGHDT, CDR2 YYEEEE, per germline. The CDR3 spans 14 residues. Here the CDR3 reads CASRSGTGSYEQYF. CDR3 DNA sequence: TGTGCCAGCAGGTCGGGGACAGGCTCCTACGAGCAGTACTTC.

The chain links TRBV19 to TRBJ1-2, with D tentatively TRBD1 (6 bases). In germline, CDR1 is LNHDA, CDR2 SQIVND (reference sequence). Trimming left V 7 bases short and J 1 base short, with 22 bases between. The CDR3 is 17 amino acids. The DNA for the CDR3 is TGTGCCAGTACGATTCCAGGGGCGAACACTTATAACTATGGCTACACCTTC. Protein product: CASTIPGANTYNYGYTF.

The J gene is TRBJ2-6, the V gene TRBV19; D unresolved. This CDR3 comprises 14 residues. V lost 7 bases and J 0 bases, leaving 7 bases between the germline ends. Germline V gene sequence: CDR1 LNHDA, CDR2 SQIVND (reference sequence). CDR3: CASNPDSGANVLTF. Written as DNA, the CDR3 is TGTGCCAGTAACCCAGACTCTGGGGCCAACGTCCTGACTTTC.

The chain recombines TRBV7-8 with TRBJ2-7; D is possibly TRBD2 (6 bases). The CDR3 contains 16 residues. V lost 4 bases to trimming and J lost 0 bases, with 16 bases between them. CDR1 is SGHVS and CDR2 is FQNEAQ in the germline V gene. The CDR3, as DNA: TGTGCCAGCAGCTGGGCGGGAAAGCTCAGCTCCTACGAGCAGTACTTC. Amino acids: CASSWAGKLSSYEQYF.

This clone was found once. The chain combines TRBV28 with TRBJ2-7; maybe TRBD1 (5 bases). The CDR3 runs 14 residues. The V and J ends lost 2 bases and 6 bases respectively, with 14 bases between them. Germline loops: CDR1 MDHEN, CDR2 SYDVKM. In DNA, the CDR3 is TGTGCCAGCAGTTTAAAGGGGCTGTTAAGCGAGCAGTACTTC. It translates to CASSLKGLLSEQYF.

The chain uses TRBV4-1 and TRBJ2-3, with a weak D call TRBD2 (6 bases). With 1 base removed from V and 1 base from J, the gap between germline ends came to 9 bases. CDR3 length: 15 residues. CDR1 is MGHRA, CDR2 YSYEKL, per germline. In nucleotides, the CDR3 is TGCGCCAGCAGCCAAGGGTCGGGGGGCACAGATACGCAGTATTTT. Its translation is CASSQGSGGTDTQYF.

J is TRBJ2-2 and V is TRBV7-8, with 11 bases aligning to TRBD2. V dropped 3 bases and J dropped 3; count of bases not matched to a gene: 6. The CDR3 spans 17 residues. Germline V gene sequence: CDR1 SGHVS, CDR2 FQNEAQ. The CDR3 coding sequence is TGTGCCAGCAGCTTTATTAGCGGGAGGGTGTACACCGGGGAGCTGTTTTTT. Its protein product is CASSFISGRVYTGELFF.

V gene TRBV6-6 combines with J gene TRBJ1-2; no firm D call. The CDR3 runs 12 residues. Germline CDR1 is MNHNY and CDR2 is SVGAGI (reference sequence). The V and J ends lost 6 bases and 3 bases respectively, with 8 bases between them. The CDR3 sequence is CASRMSDYGYTF. In DNA form, the CDR3 reads TGTGCCAGCAGGATGTCAGACTATGGCTACACCTTC.

This chain links TRBV10-3 with TRBJ2-2; possibly TRBD2 for D (6 bases). This CDR3 has 14 residues. In germline, CDR1 is ENHRY, CDR2 SYGVKD. The ends were cut back, 8 bases at V and 6 bases at J, with 16 bases in the middle. The CDR3 coding sequence is TGTGCCATCGATCGGTCCTCGGGGGCCGGGGAGCTGTTTTTT. Translated, it gives CAIDRSSGAGELFF.

Here the CDR3 reads CASSKDRQVLSYEQYF. CDR3 nucleotide sequence: TGTGCCAGTAGTAAGGACAGACAGGTCCTCTCCTACGAGCAGTACTTC. The V gene is TRBV19, the J gene TRBJ2-7, with D maybe TRBD1 (6 bases). The CDR3 loop spans 16 amino acids. V was pared by 4 bases and J by 0 bases, with 16 bases between. Germline loops: CDR1 LNHDA, CDR2 SQIVND (reference sequence).

J is TRBJ1-1 and V is TRBV19; 9 bases align to TRBD1. Germline V gives CDR1 LNHDA, CDR2 SQIVND (reference sequence). There are 15 residues in the CDR3. V shed 5 bases and J 0 bases; nucleotides not matched to a gene: 4. The CDR3: CASSVDRGLNTEAFF. The CDR3 region has the DNA TGTGCCAGTAGTGTGGACAGGGGATTGAACACTGAAGCTTTCTTT. The variable domain in full, with the rest retrieved from reference TRBV19 and TRBJ1-1, is DGGITQSPKYLFRKEGQNVTLSCEQNLNHDAMYWYRQDPGQGLRLIYYSQIVNDFQKGDIAEGYSVSREKKESFPLTVTSAQKNPTAFYLCASSVDRGLNTEAFFGQGTRLTVV.

This rearrangement joins TRBV7-3 to TRBJ2-1; D call uncertain. This CDR3 contains 13 residues. Trimming stripped 5 bases from V and 6 bases from J, with 11 bases between. CDR1 and CDR2 from the germline V gene are SGHTA and FQGTGA. The CDR3 DNA reads TGTGCCAGCAGCCGAGGCCCCACCAATGAGCAGTTCTTC. It codes for CASSRGPTNEQFF.

The J gene is TRBJ1-4, the V gene TRBV29-1; D is unclear. The V end lost 5 bases, the J end lost 6 bases, and 4 bases lay between the germline ends. There are 10 residues in the CDR3. CDR1 and CDR2 from the germline V gene are SQVTM and ANQGSEA. CDR3 bases: TGCAGCGTTCTGTATGAAAAACTGTTTTTT. Translating it yields CSVLYEKLFF.

This chain links TRBV19 with TRBJ1-5; tentatively, D is TRBD1 (5 bases). The germline V and J ends were trimmed by 3 bases and 2 bases, with 14 bases remaining between them. The V gene's germline CDR1 is LNHDA and CDR2 SQIVND (reference sequence). This CDR3 is built from 16 residues. The chain's CDR3 is CASSILGGVGNQPQHF. The CDR3 DNA reads TGTGCCAGTAGTATCCTTGGAGGGGTCGGCAATCAGCCCCAGCATTTT.

In its sample, this clone was seen once. The rearrangement joins TRBV9 to TRBJ2-2; 9 positions match TRBD1. The CDR3 consists of 16 residues. After removal of 5 bases from V and 5 bases from J, the junction contained 10 bases not matched to a gene. Germline CDR1 reads SGDLS; CDR2 reads YYNGEE. CDR3 protein: CASSYAGTGMTGELFF. CDR3 DNA sequence: TGTGCCAGCAGTTATGCCGGGACAGGGATGACCGGGGAGCTGTTTTTT.

This chain uses TRBV10-2 with TRBJ2-7; weak D call: TRBD1 (6 bases). Germline values: CDR1 WSHSY, CDR2 SAAADI. The CDR3 extends over 14 amino acids. V lost 1 base and J lost 4, with 11 bases in between. The CDR3 sequence is CASSELQGGYEQYF. The DNA for the CDR3 is TGCGCCAGCAGTGAGTTACAGGGTGGGTACGAGCAGTACTTC.

This clone was observed a handful of times. The V gene is TRBV7-9, the J gene TRBJ1-2; D is unclear. This CDR3 spans 14 amino acids. V was cut by 7 bases and J by 2 bases, with 14 bases left in between. CDR1 and CDR2 from the germline V gene are SEHNR and FQNEAQ (reference sequence). CDR3 DNA: TGTGCCAGCACGCGCGCCCCGGTCAACTATGGCTACACCTTC. Its protein product is CASTRAPVNYGYTF.

The chain is built from TRBV6-6 and TRBJ2-7, with 10 bases aligning to TRBD1. CDR3 length equals 14 residues. With 5 bases clipped from V and 6 bases from J, the junction kept 7 bases outside the gene matches. Germline V gene sequence: CDR1 MNHNY, CDR2 SVGAGI (reference sequence). The CDR3 coding sequence is TGTGCCAGCAGTAAAGACAGGGGGCCGATCGAGCAGTACTTC. Protein sequence: CASSKDRGPIEQYF.

The V gene is TRBV10-3, the J gene TRBJ2-2; 7 bases line up with TRBD1. V lost 4 bases to trimming and J lost 0 bases; unmatched junction nucleotides: 2. There are 15 residues in the CDR3. CDR1 and CDR2 (germline): ENHRY, SYGVKD. CDR3 sequence reads: CAISAGTANTGELFF. The CDR3 DNA follows: TGTGCCATCAGTGCCGGGACAGCGAACACCGGGGAGCTGTTTTTT.

The chain employs TRBV5-4 and TRBJ2-7, with 8 bases matching TRBD1. The length of the CDR3 is 15 residues. V shed 3 bases, J shed 2 bases, and the junction held 7 bases outside the gene matches. Germline V gene data show CDR1 as SGHNT and CDR2 as YYREEE (reference sequence). DNA for the CDR3: TGTGCCAGCAGCTCCCCAGGGGGCCCTCCCTACGAGCAGTACTTC. Translating gives CASSSPGGPPYEQYF.

This clone has a count of ten or more. The chain combines TRBV5-1 with TRBJ1-2, with 10 bases that match TRBD1. J was trimmed by 2 bases and V by 5 bases; bases with no gene match: 15. The CDR3 has 18 amino acids. Per germline, CDR1 SGHRS and CDR2 YFSETQ. The CDR3 reads CASSSPSRDRGTNYGYTF. The CDR3 bases are TGCGCCAGCAGTTCCCCATCCCGGGACAGGGGTACGAACTATGGCTACACCTTC.

The V call is TRBV7-3, the J call TRBJ1-5; 7 bases are shared with TRBD1. There are 17 residues in the CDR3. V shed 7 bases, J shed 7 bases, and the junction held 19 bases outside the gene matches. Per germline, CDR1 SGHTA and CDR2 FQGTGA. CDR3 DNA sequence: TGTGCCAGCAACCTCCGACAGGGAATGCGTGAGAAGCAGCCCCAGCATTTT. Its protein product is CASNLRQGMREKQPQHF.

This sequence joins TRBV27 and TRBJ2-7, with D maybe TRBD1 (5 bases). Trimming left V 0 bases short and J 4 bases short, with 10 bases between. Germline V lookup: CDR1 MNHEY, CDR2 SMNVEV (reference sequence). This CDR3 region has 14 residues. Here the CDR3 reads CASSLSWTPYEQYF. The CDR3 DNA is TGTGCCAGCAGTTTATCGTGGACACCATACGAGCAGTACTTC.

The gene calls are TRBV13 and TRBJ1-2; D is unresolved. CDR3 length: 18 residues. Between the trimmed V and J ends, which lost 2 bases and 5 bases, there was a span of 24 bases. CDR1 PRHDT and CDR2 FYEKMQ come from the germline V gene (reference sequence). This chain's CDR3 is CASSLLDRYAPPEYGYTF. The DNA for the CDR3 is TGTGCCAGCAGCTTACTGGATCGGTACGCTCCGCCGGAGTATGGCTACACCTTC.

The chain is built from TRBV29-1 and TRBJ1-1, with D possibly matching TRBD1 (5 bases). The length of the CDR3 is 12 residues. Germline V gene sequence: CDR1 SQVTM, CDR2 ANQGSEA. The V gene lost 4 bases and the J gene lost 5 bases, with 11 bases spanning the gap. CDR3 in DNA: TGCAGCGTTGTTATGGGGGGGACTGAAGCTTTCTTT. Translation gives CSVVMGGTEAFF.

V is TRBV19 and J is TRBJ2-4; D possibly corresponds to TRBD1 (6 bases). The CDR3 totals 15 residues. Germline CDR1 is LNHDA and CDR2 is SQIVND (reference sequence). V lost 5 bases and J 1 base, leaving 12 bases between the germline ends. CDR3 region: CASSLQGAAKNIQYF. The CDR3 nucleotides are TGTGCCAGTAGTCTACAGGGTGCGGCCAAAAACATTCAGTACTTC.

The chain carries TRBV6-1 and TRBJ1-1, with D perhaps matching TRBD1 (5 bases). In germline, CDR1 is MNHNS, CDR2 SASEGT. The germline V and J ends were trimmed by 4 bases and 7 bases, with 13 bases remaining between them. The CDR3 has 13 amino acids. DNA of the CDR3: TGTGCCAGCAGTGGAACCCAGGGTCGTGAAGCTTTCTTT. This gives the protein CASSGTQGREAFF.

The chain joins TRBV6-5 to TRBJ1-1; TRBD1 agrees at 9 bases. The CDR3 is made up of 15 amino acids. Unmatched junction bases numbered 10, after V lost 2 bases and J lost 9 bases. CDR1 and CDR2 from the germline V gene are MNHEY and SVGAGI. The CDR3 loop reads CASSYTKADRGKAFF. The CDR3 DNA reads TGTGCCAGCAGTTACACGAAGGCCGACAGGGGGAAAGCTTTCTTT.

The gene calls are TRBV6-5 and TRBJ2-7, with D maybe TRBD2 (6 bases). The CDR3 is 13 amino acids. Looked up from germline, CDR1 is MNHEY and CDR2 is SVGAGI. Between the trimmed V and J ends, which lost 5 bases and 2 bases, there was a span of 10 bases. This CDR3 reads CASSRAGAYEQYF. The DNA of the CDR3 is TGTGCCAGCAGTCGAGCGGGCGCCTACGAGCAGTACTTC.

The V and J genes are TRBV10-3 and TRBJ1-5; D is perhaps TRBD1 (6 bases). Trimming stripped 6 bases from V and 5 bases from J, with 14 bases between. The CDR3 has 14 residues. Germline V lookup: CDR1 ENHRY, CDR2 SYGVKD. The CDR3 DNA follows: TGTGCCATCAGACCTCAGGGGACGGATCAGCCCCAGCATTTT. As protein: CAIRPQGTDQPQHF.